The following is a T cell receptor beta chain sequence with its context. Its antigen is not identified. This entry comes from a study of T cell clonotyping in hematopoietic cell transplantation. Study-wide results and limits: Cells were unsorted, so CD4 and CD8 contributions were not separated.

The protocol was immunoSEQ multiplex PCR, while the TCRdb copy is restricted to in-frame clones and leaves out a portion. The sample has 65,000 to 75,000 clones; approximately 94% are singletons. The specimen sequenced was peripheral blood mononuclear cells. The receptor comes from a middle-aged man in good health. Some clones in this sample may be carry-over from other donors' samples.

The CDR3 region is CASSWAGGYTF. CDR3 nucleotides: TGTGCCAGCAGCTGGGCGGGCGGCTACACCTTC. The chain employs TRBV11-2 and TRBJ1-2; D unclear. V shed 4 bases and J shed 8 bases, with 8 bases lying between them. The CDR3 runs to 11 residues. Germline CDR1 SGHAT, CDR2 FQNNGV.